One TCR beta chain is described in this entry. This entry belongs to a study of chemoradiotherapy in HPV16-positive cancers. Looking at the study overall: Functional T-cell assays on a couple of HPV16-positive patients' cells defined candidate HPV-specific clones and common TCR motifs.

The repertoire was sequenced with immunoSEQ multiplex PCR; TCRdb's copy has only in-frame clones and lacks some. In the table there are some 5,600 clones, around 78% of which are singletons. The length of the CDR3 is 14 residues. The trim removed 6 bases at V and 9 bases at J, leaving 11 bases unmatched. Germline lookup yields CDR1 MNHNY and CDR2 SVGAGI (reference sequence). This rearrangement joins TRBV6-6 to TRBJ2-1; 7 positions match TRBD2. This sequence originates from a human donor with HPV-associated anogenital cancer. The material was obtained from a patient who underwent chemoradiotherapy. The CDR3 region is CASSAAERGGEQFF. CDR3 bases: TGTGCCAGCAGCGCAGCGGAGCGGGGAGGTGAGCAGTTCTTC.